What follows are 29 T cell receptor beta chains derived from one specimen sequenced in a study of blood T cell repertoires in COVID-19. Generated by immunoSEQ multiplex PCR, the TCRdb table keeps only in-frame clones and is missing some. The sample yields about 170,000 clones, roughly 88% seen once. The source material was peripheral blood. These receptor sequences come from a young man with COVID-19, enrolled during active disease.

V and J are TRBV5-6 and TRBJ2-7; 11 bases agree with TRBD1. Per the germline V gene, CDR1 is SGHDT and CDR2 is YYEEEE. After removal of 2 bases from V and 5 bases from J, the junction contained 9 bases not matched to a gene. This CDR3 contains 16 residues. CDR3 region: CASSLYPGQGADEQYF. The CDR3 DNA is TGTGCCAGCAGCTTATACCCCGGACAGGGGGCCGACGAGCAGTACTTC.

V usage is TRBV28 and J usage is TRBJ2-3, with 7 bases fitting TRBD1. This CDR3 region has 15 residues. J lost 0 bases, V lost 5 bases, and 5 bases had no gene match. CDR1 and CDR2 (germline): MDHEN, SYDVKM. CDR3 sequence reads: CASSIQGSSTDTQYF. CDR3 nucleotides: TGTGCCAGCAGTATACAGGGGAGTAGCACAGATACGCAGTATTTT.

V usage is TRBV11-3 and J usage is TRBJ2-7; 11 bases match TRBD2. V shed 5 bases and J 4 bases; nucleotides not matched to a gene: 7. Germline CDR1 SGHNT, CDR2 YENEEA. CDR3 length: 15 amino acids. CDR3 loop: CASSIGLAGFYEQYF. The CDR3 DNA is TGTGCCAGCAGCATCGGACTAGCGGGTTTTTACGAGCAGTACTTC. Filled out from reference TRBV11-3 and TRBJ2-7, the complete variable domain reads EAGVVQSPRYKIIEKKQPVAFWCNPISGHNTLYWYLQNLGQGPELLIRYENEEAVDDSQLPKDRFSAERLKGVDSTLKIQPAELGDSAVYLCASSIGLAGFYEQYFGPGTRLTVT.

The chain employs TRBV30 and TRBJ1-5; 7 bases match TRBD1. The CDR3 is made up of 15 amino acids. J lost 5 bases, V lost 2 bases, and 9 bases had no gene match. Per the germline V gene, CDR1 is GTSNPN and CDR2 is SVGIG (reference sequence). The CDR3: CAWSKGAYPDQPQHF. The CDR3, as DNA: TGTGCCTGGAGTAAGGGGGCTTATCCCGATCAGCCCCAGCATTTT.

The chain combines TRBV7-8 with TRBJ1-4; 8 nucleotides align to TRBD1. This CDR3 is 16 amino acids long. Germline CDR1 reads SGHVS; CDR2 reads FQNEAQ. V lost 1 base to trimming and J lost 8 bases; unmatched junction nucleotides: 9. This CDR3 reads CASSLDIRGRGEKLFF. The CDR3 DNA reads TGTGCCAGCAGCTTAGATATCAGGGGGCGGGGAGAAAAACTGTTTTTT. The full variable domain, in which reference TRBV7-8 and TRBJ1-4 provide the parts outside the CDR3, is GAGVSQSPRYKVAKRGQDVALRCDPISGHVSLFWYQQALGQGPEFLTYFQNEAQLDKSGLPSDRFFAERPEGSVSTLKIQRTQQEDSAVYLCASSLDIRGRGEKLFFGSGTQLSVL.

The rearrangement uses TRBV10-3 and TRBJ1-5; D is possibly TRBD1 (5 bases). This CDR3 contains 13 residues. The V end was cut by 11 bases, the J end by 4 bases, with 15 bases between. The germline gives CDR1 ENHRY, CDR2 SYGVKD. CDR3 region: CAYRPGLNQPQHF. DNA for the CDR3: TGTGCCTACCGACCAGGGCTAAATCAGCCCCAGCATTTT.

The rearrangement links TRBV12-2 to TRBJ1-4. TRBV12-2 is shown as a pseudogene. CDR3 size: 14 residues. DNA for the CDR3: TGTGCAAGTCCCTACCACGGGGGAAATGAAAAACTGCTTTTT. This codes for CASPYHGGNEKLLF.

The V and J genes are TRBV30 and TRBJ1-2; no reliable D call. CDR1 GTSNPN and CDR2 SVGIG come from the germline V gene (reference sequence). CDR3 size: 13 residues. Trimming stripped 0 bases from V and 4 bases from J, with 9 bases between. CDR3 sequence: CAWSVGSVYGYTF. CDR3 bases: TGTGCCTGGAGTGTGGGCAGTGTCTATGGCTACACCTTC.

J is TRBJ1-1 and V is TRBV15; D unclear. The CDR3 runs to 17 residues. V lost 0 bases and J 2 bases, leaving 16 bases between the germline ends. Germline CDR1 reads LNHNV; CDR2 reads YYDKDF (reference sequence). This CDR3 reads CATSRDLSDWVNTEAFF. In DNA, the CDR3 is TGTGCCACCAGCAGAGATCTTTCCGACTGGGTCAACACTGAAGCTTTCTTT.

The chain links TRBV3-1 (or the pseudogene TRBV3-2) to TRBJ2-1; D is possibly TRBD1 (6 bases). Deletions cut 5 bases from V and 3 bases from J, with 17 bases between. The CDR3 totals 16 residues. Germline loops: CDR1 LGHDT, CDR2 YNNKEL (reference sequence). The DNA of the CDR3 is TGTGCCAGCAGCTTGCAGGCACAGGGTATCTACAATGAGCAGTTCTTC. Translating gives CASSLQAQGIYNEQFF.

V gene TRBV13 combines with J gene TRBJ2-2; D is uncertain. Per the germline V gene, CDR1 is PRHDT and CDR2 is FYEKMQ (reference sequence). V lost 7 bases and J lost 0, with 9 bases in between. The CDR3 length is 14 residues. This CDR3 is CASTARTNTGELFF. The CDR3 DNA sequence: TGTGCCAGCACTGCGAGAACGAACACCGGGGAGCTGTTTTTT. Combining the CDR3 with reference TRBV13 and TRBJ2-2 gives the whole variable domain AAGVIQSPRHLIKEKRETATLKCYPIPRHDTVYWYQQGPGQDPQFLISFYEKMQSDKGSIPDRFSAQQFSDYHSELNMSSLELGDSALYFCASTARTNTGELFFGEGSRLTVL.

CDR3 protein: CASRKVAGEQFF. DNA for the CDR3: TGTGCCAGCAGGAAAGTGGCGGGGGAGCAGTTCTTC. The V and J genes are TRBV6-5 and TRBJ2-1; tentatively, D is TRBD2 (6 bases). The CDR3 contains 12 residues. Germline CDR1 reads MNHEY; CDR2 reads SVGAGI. V was clipped by 6 bases and J by 10 bases, with 13 bases between them.

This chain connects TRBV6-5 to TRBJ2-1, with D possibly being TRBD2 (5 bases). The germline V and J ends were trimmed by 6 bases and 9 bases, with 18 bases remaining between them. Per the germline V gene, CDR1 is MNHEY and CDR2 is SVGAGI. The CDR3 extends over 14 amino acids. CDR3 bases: TGTGCCAGCAGAAGGAGTCGAGGAGGAGCTGAGCAGTTCTTC. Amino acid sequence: CASRRSRGGAEQFF.

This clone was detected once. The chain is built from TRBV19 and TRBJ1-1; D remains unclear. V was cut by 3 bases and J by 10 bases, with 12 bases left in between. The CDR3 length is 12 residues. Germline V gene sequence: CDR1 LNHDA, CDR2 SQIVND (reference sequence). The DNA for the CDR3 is TGTGCCAGTAGTATGCGGTCCGAGGGAGCTTTCTTT. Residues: CASSMRSEGAFF.

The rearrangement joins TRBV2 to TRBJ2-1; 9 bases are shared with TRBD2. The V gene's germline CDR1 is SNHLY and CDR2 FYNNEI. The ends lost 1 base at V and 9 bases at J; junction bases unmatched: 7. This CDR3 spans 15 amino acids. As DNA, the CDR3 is TGTGCCAGCAGTGAAGGCCTAGCGGGGTCTCTTGAGCAGTTCTTC. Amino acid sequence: CASSEGLAGSLEQFF.

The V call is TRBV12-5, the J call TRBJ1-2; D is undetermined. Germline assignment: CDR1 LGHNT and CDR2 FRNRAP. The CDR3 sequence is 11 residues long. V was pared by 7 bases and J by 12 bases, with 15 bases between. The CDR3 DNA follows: TGTGCTAGTGCCCGCCCGCGAGTCCACACCTTC. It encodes CASARPRVHTF.

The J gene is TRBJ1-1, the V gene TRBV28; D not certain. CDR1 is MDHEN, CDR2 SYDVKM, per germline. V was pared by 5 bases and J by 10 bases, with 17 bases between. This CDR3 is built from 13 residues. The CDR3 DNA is TGTGCCAGCAGTCCCCTCCGTATAGAGGGAGCTTTCTTT. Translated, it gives CASSPLRIEGAFF.

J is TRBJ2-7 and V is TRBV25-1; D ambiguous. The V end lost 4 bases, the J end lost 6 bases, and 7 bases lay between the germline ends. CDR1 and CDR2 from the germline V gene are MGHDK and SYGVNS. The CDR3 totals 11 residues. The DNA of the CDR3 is TGTGCCAGCAGTGTGGGCCGCGAGCAGTACTTC. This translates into CASSVGREQYF.

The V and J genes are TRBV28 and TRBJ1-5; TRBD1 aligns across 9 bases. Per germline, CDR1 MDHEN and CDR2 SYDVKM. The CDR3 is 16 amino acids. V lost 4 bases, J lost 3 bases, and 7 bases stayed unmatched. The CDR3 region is CASSSLTGGFNQPQHF. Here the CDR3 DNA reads TGTGCCAGCAGTTCACTAACAGGGGGCTTCAATCAGCCCCAGCATTTT.

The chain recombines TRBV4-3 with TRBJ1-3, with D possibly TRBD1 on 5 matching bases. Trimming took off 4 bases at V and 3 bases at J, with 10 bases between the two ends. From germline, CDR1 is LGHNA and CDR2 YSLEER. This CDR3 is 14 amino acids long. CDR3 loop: CASSPGHSGNTIYF. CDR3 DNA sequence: TGCGCCAGCAGCCCCGGACACAGTGGAAACACCATATATTTT.

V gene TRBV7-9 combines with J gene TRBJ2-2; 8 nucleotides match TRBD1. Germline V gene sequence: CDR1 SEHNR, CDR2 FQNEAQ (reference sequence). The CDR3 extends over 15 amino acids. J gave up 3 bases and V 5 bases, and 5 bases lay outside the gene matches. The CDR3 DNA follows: TGTGCCAGCAGCCCCACAGGGGGTGACACCGGGGAGCTGTTTTTT. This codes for CASSPTGGDTGELFF.

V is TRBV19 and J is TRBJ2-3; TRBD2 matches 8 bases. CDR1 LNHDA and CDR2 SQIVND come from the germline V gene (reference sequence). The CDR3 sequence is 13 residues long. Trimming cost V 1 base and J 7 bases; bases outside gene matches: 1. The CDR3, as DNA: TGTGCCAGTAGTATAGTTAGCGGGAATACGCAGTATTTT. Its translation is CASSIVSGNTQYF.

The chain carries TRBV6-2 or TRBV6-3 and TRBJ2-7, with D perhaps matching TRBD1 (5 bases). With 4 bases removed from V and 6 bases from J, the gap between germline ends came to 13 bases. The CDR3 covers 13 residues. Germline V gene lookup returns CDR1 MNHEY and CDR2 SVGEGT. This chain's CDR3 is CASSFYRRFEQYF. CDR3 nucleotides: TGTGCCAGCAGTTTCTACAGGCGCTTCGAGCAGTACTTC.

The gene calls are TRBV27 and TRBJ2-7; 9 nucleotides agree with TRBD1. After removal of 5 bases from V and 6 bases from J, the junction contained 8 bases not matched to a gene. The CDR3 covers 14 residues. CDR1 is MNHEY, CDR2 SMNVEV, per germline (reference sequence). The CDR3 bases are TGTGCCAGCAGTCCGCGGACAGGGGAAGGCGAGCAGTACTTC. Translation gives CASSPRTGEGEQYF.

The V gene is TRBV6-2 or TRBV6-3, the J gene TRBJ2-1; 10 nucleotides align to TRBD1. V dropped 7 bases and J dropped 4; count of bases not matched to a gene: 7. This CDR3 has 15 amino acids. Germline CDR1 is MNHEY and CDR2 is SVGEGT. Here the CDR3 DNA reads TGTGCCAGCAACCCCGGGACAGGGGTGTACAATGAGCAGTTCTTC. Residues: CASNPGTGVYNEQFF.

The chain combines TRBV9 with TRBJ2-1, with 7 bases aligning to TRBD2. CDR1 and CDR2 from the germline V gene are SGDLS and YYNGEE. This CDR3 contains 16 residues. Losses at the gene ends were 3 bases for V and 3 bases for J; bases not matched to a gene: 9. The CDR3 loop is CASSGEGGGYYNEQFF. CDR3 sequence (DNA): TGTGCCAGCAGCGGGGAGGGCGGGGGATACTACAATGAGCAGTTCTTC.

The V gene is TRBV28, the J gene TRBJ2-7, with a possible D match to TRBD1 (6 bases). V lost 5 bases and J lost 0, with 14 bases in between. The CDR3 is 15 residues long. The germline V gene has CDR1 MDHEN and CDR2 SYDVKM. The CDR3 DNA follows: TGTGCCAGCAGTAATCCAACAGGGCCCTCCTACGAGCAGTACTTC. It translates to CASSNPTGPSYEQYF.

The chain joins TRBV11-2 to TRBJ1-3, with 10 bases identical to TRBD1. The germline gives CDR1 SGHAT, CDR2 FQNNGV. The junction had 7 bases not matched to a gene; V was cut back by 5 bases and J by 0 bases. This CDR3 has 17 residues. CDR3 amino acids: CASSRDRGLDSGNTIYF. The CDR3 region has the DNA TGTGCCAGCAGCCGTGACAGGGGGCTAGACTCTGGAAACACCATATATTTT.

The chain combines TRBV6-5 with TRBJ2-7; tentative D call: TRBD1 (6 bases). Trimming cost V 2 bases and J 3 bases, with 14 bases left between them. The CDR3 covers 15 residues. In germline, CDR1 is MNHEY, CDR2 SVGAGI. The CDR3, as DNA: TGTGCCAGCAGTTACACTACAGGGTTCTTCTACGAGCAGTACTTC. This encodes CASSYTTGFFYEQYF.